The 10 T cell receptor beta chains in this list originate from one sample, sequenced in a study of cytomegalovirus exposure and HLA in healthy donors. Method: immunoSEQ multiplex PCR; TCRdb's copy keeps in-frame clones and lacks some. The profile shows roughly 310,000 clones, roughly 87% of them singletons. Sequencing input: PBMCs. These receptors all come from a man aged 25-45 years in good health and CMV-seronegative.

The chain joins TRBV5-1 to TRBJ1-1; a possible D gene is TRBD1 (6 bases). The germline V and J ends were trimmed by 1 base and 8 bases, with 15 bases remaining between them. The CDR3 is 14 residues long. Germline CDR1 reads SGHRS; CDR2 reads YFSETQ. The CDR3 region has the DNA TGCGCCAGCAGCTTGAGCAGGGGTGGCAAGGAAGCTTTCTTT. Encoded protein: CASSLSRGGKEAFF.

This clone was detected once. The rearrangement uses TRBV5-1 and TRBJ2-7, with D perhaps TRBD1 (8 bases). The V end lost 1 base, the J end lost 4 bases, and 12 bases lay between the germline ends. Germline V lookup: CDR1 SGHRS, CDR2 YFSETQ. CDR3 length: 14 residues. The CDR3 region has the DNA TGCGCCAGCAGCTTGACAGGGGGGGAGTACGAGCAGTACTTC. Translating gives CASSLTGGEYEQYF.

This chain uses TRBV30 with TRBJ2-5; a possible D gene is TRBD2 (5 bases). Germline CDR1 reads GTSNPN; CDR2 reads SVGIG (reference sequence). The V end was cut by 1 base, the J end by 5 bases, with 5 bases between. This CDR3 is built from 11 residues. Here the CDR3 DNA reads TGTGCCTGGAGTGGCGGGGAGACCCAGTACTTC. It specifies CAWSGGETQYF.

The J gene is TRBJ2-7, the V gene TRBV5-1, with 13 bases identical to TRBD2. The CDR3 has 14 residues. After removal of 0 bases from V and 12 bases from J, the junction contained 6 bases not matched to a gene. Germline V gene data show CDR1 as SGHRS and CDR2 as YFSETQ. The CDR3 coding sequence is TGCGCCAGCAGCTTGGGACTAGCGGGGGGCCGCGGGTACTTC. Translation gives CASSLGLAGGRGYF.

CDR3 nucleotide sequence: TGCGCCAGCAGCCAAGAGGGGACTAGCGGGGGCCACTACGAGCAGTACTTC. Translation gives CASSQEGTSGGHYEQYF. The gene calls are TRBV4-1 and TRBJ2-7; 14 nucleotides match TRBD2. The CDR3 covers 17 residues. The junction had 4 bases not matched to a gene; V was cut back by 0 bases and J by 3 bases. The germline gives CDR1 MGHRA, CDR2 YSYEKL.

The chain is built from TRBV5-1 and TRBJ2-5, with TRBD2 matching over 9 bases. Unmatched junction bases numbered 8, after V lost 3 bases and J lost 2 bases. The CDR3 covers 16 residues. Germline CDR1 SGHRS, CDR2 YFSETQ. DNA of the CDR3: TGCGCCAGCAGCTCTGCTCGCGGGGGGGCGCAAGAGACCCAGTACTTC. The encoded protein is CASSSARGGAQETQYF.

The CDR3 here is CAISTDRGPSSEAFF. The CDR3 bases are TGTGCCATCAGTACGGACAGGGGGCCAAGCTCTGAAGCTTTCTTT. The rearrangement joins TRBV10-3 to TRBJ1-1, with 11 nucleotides matching TRBD1. The CDR3 sequence is 15 residues long. V trimming: 5 bases; J trimming: 6 bases; junction bases outside the gene matches: 8. Germline lookup yields CDR1 ENHRY and CDR2 SYGVKD.

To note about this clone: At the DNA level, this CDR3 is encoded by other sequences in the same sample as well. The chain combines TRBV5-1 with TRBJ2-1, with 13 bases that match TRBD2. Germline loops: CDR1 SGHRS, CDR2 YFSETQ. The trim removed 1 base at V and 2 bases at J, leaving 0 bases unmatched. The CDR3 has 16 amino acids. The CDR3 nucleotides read TGCGCCAGCAGCTTGACTAGCGGGGGGGCCTACAATGAGCAGTTCTTC. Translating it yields CASSLTSGGAYNEQFF.

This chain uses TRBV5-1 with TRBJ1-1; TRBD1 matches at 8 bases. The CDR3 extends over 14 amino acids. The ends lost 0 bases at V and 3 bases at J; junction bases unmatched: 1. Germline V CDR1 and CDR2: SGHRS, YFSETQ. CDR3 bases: TGCGCCAGCAGCTTGGACAGGGGGGACACTGAAGCTTTCTTT. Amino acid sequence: CASSLDRGDTEAFF. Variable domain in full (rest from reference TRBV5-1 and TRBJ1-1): KAGVTQTPRYLIKTRGQQVTLSCSPISGHRSVSWYQQTPGQGLQFLFEYFSETQRNKGNFPGRFSGRQFSNSRSEMNVSTLELGDSALYLCASSLDRGDTEAFFGQGTRLTVV.

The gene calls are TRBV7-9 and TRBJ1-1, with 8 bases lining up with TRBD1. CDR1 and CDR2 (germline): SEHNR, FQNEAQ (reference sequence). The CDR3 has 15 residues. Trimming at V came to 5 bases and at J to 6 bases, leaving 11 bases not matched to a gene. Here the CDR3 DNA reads TGTGCCAGCAGCGGACAGGGATCGGAGGGCGCTGAAGCTTTCTTT. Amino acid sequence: CASSGQGSEGAEAFF.